One and the same sample provided the 21 T cell receptor beta chains below, sequenced in a study of blood T cells in healthy people across ages. Sample-barcoded 5' priming and a J-beta primer mix drove a second PCR of 7 to 11 cycles. TCRdb reanalysed the 5' RACE reads using MiXCR and keeps one entry per CDR3 protein. The sample shows about 1.1 million distinct CDR3 sequences, more than 30% of them seen only once. Sequencing was performed on blood. All receptors derive from a man younger than 35 in good health.

The table lists this clonotype with a count of one. V gene TRBV20-1 combines with J gene TRBJ1-4; D gene unclear. This CDR3 contains 12 residues. Germline V CDR1 and CDR2: DFQATT, SNEGSKA (reference sequence). Trimming pared 0 bases from V and 6 bases from J, leaving 5 bases between. This CDR3 is CSARDRDEKLFF. CDR3 sequence (DNA): TGCAGTGCTAGAGATCGCGATGAAAAACTGTTTTTT.

The table lists this clonotype with a count of one. The chain couples TRBV5-1 to TRBJ2-5; D unclear. The CDR3 has 15 residues. CDR1 SGHRS and CDR2 YFSETQ come from the germline V gene. Trimming removed 1 base at V and 2 bases at J, with 12 bases between. Here the CDR3 reads CASSLWRSMQETQYF. CDR3 nucleotides: TGCGCCAGCAGCTTGTGGCGCAGTATGCAAGAGACCCAGTACTTC.

The rearrangement joins TRBV5-1 to TRBJ1-3; no clear D. Germline V gene sequence: CDR1 SGHRS, CDR2 YFSETQ. CDR3 length: 13 residues. The V end was cut by 5 bases, the J end by 1 base, with 7 bases between. The CDR3 loop is CASRTRSGNTIYF. In DNA form, the CDR3 reads TGCGCCAGCAGAACGCGTTCTGGAAACACCATATATTTT.

V is TRBV10-3 and J is TRBJ1-2; D is unclear. Germline V CDR1 and CDR2: ENHRY, SYGVKD. V was shortened by 6 bases and J by 0 bases, with 5 bases between the two germline ends. The CDR3 has 12 amino acids. In DNA, the CDR3 is TGTGCCATCAGGCTTTCTAACTATGGCTACACCTTC. This translates into CAIRLSNYGYTF.

This clonotype has a count of ten or more. The rearrangement joins TRBV25-1 to TRBJ2-5; D is uncertain. Germline CDR1 MGHDK, CDR2 SYGVNS. The CDR3 sequence is 14 residues long. The V gene lost 4 bases and the J gene lost 1 base, with 10 bases spanning the gap. The CDR3: CASSAKERQETQYF. The CDR3 DNA is TGTGCCAGCAGTGCCAAGGAGCGCCAAGAGACCCAGTACTTC.

The chain employs TRBV4-2 and TRBJ1-1, with D unresolved. The V gene's germline CDR1 is LGHNA and CDR2 YNFKEQ. V was clipped by 3 bases and J by 4 bases, with 12 bases between them. CDR3 length equals 14 residues. DNA for the CDR3: TGTGCCAGCAGCCACCTGGATCTGGGCACTGAAGCTTTCTTT. This encodes CASSHLDLGTEAFF.

This clonotype was seen a handful of times. It may be a read error: a sequence one base away is much more abundant. The genes are TRBV5-1 and TRBJ2-3; unclear D gene. The CDR3 has 14 amino acids. Germline values: CDR1 SGHRS, CDR2 YFSETQ. The ends were cut back, 3 bases at V and 0 bases at J, with 8 bases in the middle. In DNA form, the CDR3 reads TGCGCCAGCAGCTGGTCGGACAGCACAGATACGCAGTATTTT. The encoded protein is CASSWSDSTDTQYF.

The J gene is TRBJ2-1, the V gene TRBV29-1; D may be TRBD2 (6 bases). Trimming took off 6 bases at V and 9 bases at J, with 18 bases between the two ends. The germline V gene has CDR1 SQVTM and CDR2 ANQGSEA. This CDR3 comprises 13 residues. CDR3 sequence reads: CSVARGSGCEQFF. The DNA for the CDR3 is TGCAGCGTCGCCCGGGGTAGCGGCTGTGAGCAGTTCTTC.

This chain links TRBV5-1 with TRBJ1-2; 7 nucleotides align to TRBD1. Germline CDR1 and CDR2: SGHRS and YFSETQ. Losses at the gene ends were 4 bases for V and 7 bases for J; bases not matched to a gene: 16. The CDR3 runs 16 residues. The CDR3 region is CASSPGTEGGISGYTF. CDR3 bases: TGCGCCAGCAGCCCAGGGACAGAAGGCGGTATAAGTGGCTACACCTTC.

This clonotype has more than one count but fewer than ten. CDR3 loop: CASTFRDSTDTQYF. CDR3 bases: TGTGCCAGCACCTTCAGGGATAGCACAGATACGCAGTATTTT. V is TRBV9 and J is TRBJ2-3; D is perhaps TRBD1 (5 bases). CDR1 and CDR2 (germline): SGDLS, YYNGEE. Between the trimmed V and J ends, which lost 6 bases and 0 bases, there was a span of 11 bases. CDR3 length: 14 residues.

The J gene is TRBJ1-1, the V gene TRBV4-3; D uncertain. V was pared by 0 bases and J by 0 bases, with 11 bases between. In germline, CDR1 is LGHNA, CDR2 YSLEER. This CDR3 comprises 16 residues. The CDR3 sequence is CASSQDHGALNTEAFF. DNA for the CDR3: TGCGCCAGCAGCCAAGATCATGGTGCACTGAACACTGAAGCTTTCTTT.

The V gene is TRBV7-2, the J gene TRBJ2-4; the match to TRBD2 covers 11 bases. V gave up 1 base and J gave up 0 bases; unmatched junction bases: 5. The CDR3 contains 18 residues. Germline loops: CDR1 SGHTA, CDR2 FQGNSA. The CDR3 DNA is TGTGCCAGCAGCTTAGAGGCTAGCGGGGGGATAGCCAAAAACATTCAGTACTTC. Encoded protein: CASSLEASGGIAKNIQYF.

The gene calls are TRBV9 and TRBJ2-3; D could derive from TRBD1 or TRBD2 (5 bases each). Germline values: CDR1 SGDLS, CDR2 YYNGEE. This CDR3 is 14 amino acids long. Trimming stripped 0 bases from V and 8 bases from J, with 13 bases between. In nucleotides, the CDR3 is TGTGCCAGCAGCGTAGACCAGGGTGGGAGTACGCAGTATTTT. It yields the protein CASSVDQGGSTQYF.

This clonotype has only a few counts. The chain uses TRBV7-2 and TRBJ2-4; D gene uncertain. The CDR3 loop spans 16 amino acids. V was cut by 1 base and J by 4 bases, with 14 bases left in between. Germline values: CDR1 SGHTA, CDR2 FQGNSA. CDR3 nucleotide sequence: TGTGCCAGCAGCTTAGGAAAAGGACGGATAAAAAACATTCAGTACTTC. Translation gives CASSLGKGRIKNIQYF. The full variable domain, its missing parts supplied by reference TRBV7-2 and TRBJ2-4, is GAGVSQSPSNKVTEKGKDVELRCDPISGHTALYWYRQSLGQGLEFLIYFQGNSAPDKSGLPSDRFSAERTGGSVSTLTIQRTQQEDSAVYLCASSLGKGRIKNIQYFGAGTRLSVL.

V gene TRBV12-3 or TRBV12-4 combines with J gene TRBJ1-2; tentatively, D is TRBD1 (5 bases). The CDR3 spans 14 residues. Trimming left V 1 base short and J 8 bases short, with 14 bases between. In DNA form, the CDR3 reads TGTGCCAGCAGTTTAGAGGGACCCACTCGGGGCTACACCTTC. Translation: CASSLEGPTRGYTF.

The chain combines TRBV11-2 with TRBJ2-3; TRBD2 agrees at 10 bases. The CDR3 loop spans 20 amino acids. Trimming cost V 0 bases and J 3 bases; bases outside gene matches: 15. Germline assignment: CDR1 SGHAT and CDR2 FQNNGV. The CDR3 sequence is CASSLDRWLAGERDTDTQYF. The CDR3 nucleotides read TGTGCCAGCAGCTTAGATAGGTGGCTAGCGGGGGAGCGCGATACAGATACGCAGTATTTT.

Remarks on this clonotype: A much larger clone differs by one base, so this may be a read error. This rearrangement joins TRBV12-3 or TRBV12-4 to TRBJ2-1, with 10 bases fitting TRBD1. The CDR3 is made up of 15 amino acids. The CDR3 DNA reads TGTGCCGGCAGTTTCTGGGGGACAGGGGTCAATGAGCAGTTCTTC. Protein: CAGSFWGTGVNEQFF.

This clonotype was counted a few times. J is TRBJ2-5 and V is TRBV7-6; D unclear. V was clipped by 3 bases and J by 5 bases, with 13 bases between them. The CDR3 covers 14 residues. Germline V CDR1 and CDR2: SGHVS, FNYEAQ. CDR3 sequence: CASSLSLWGETQYF. CDR3 nucleotide sequence: TGTGCCAGCAGCTTGAGTTTGTGGGGTGAGACCCAGTACTTC.

The gene calls are TRBV20-1 and TRBJ2-5, with 10 bases that match TRBD2. V shed 5 bases, J shed 0 bases, and the junction held 6 bases outside the gene matches. The CDR3 runs to 15 residues. Germline loops: CDR1 DFQATT, CDR2 SNEGSKA (reference sequence). CDR3 region: CSAPKLAGYQETQYF. The CDR3 region has the DNA TGCAGTGCTCCCAAACTAGCGGGGTACCAAGAGACCCAGTACTTC.

This clonotype was counted only a few times. The chain employs TRBV5-1 and TRBJ2-4; 9 nucleotides align to TRBD1. CDR1 and CDR2 (germline): SGHRS, YFSETQ. The CDR3 length is 15 residues. V was clipped by 0 bases and J by 4 bases; unmatched bases: 2. CDR3 sequence: CASSLGDREKNIQYF. The DNA for the CDR3 is TGCGCCAGCAGCTTGGGGGACAGGGAAAAAAACATTCAGTACTTC.

This chain uses TRBV5-5 with TRBJ1-5; maybe TRBD1 (5 bases). Trimming took off 3 bases at V and 0 bases at J, with 16 bases between the two ends. Germline CDR1 reads SGHKS; CDR2 reads YYEKEE (reference sequence). The CDR3 contains 17 residues. The CDR3 nucleotides are TGTGCCAGCAGCTCGGGGTGGGGGGGGGATAGCAATCAGCCCCAGCATTTT. Residues: CASSSGWGGDSNQPQHF.